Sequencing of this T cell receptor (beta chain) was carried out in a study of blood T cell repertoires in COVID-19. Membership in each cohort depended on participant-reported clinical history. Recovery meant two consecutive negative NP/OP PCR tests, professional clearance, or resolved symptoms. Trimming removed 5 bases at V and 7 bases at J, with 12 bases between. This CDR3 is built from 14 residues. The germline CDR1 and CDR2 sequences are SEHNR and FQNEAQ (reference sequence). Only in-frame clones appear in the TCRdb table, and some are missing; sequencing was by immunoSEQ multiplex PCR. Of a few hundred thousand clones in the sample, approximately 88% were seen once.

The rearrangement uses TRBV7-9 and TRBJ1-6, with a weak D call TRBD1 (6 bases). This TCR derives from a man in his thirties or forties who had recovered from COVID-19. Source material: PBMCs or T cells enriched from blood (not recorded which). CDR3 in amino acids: CASSAGGRNSPLHF. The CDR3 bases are TGTGCCAGCAGCGCCGGGGGGCGGAATTCACCCCTCCACTTT. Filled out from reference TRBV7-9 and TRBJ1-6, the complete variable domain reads DTGVSQNPRHKITKRGQNVTFRCDPISEHNRLYWYRQTLGQGPEFLTYFQNEAQLEKSRLLSDRFSAERPKGSFSTLEIQRTEQGDSAMYLCASSAGGRNSPLHFGNGTRLTVT.